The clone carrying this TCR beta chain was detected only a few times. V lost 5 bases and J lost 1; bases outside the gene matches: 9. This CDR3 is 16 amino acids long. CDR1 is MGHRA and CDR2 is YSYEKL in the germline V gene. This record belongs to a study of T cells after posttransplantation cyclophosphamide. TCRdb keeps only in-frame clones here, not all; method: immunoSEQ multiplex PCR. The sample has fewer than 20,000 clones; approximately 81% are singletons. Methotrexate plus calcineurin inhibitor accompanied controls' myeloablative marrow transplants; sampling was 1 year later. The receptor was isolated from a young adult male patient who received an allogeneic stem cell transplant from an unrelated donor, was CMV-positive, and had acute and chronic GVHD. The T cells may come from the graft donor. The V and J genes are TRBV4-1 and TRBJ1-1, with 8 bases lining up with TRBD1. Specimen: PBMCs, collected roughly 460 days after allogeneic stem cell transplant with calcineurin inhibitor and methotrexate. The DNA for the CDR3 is TGCGCCAGCAGCAAAATTGCGGGACAGGCGAACACTGAAGCTTTCTTT. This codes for CASSKIAGQANTEAFF.